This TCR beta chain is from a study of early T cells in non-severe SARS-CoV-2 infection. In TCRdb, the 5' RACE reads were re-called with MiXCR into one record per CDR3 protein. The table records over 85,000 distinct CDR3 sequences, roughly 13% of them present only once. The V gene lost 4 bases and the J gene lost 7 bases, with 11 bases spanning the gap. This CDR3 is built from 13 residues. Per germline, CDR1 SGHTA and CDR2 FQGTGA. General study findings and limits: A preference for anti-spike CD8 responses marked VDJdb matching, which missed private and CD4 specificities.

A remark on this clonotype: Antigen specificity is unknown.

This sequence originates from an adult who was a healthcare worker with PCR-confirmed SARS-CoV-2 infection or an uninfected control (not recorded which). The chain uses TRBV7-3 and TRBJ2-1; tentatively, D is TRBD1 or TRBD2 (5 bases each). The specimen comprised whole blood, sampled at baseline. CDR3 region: CASSSGWGNEQFF. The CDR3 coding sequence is TGTGCCAGCAGCTCAGGTTGGGGGAATGAGCAGTTCTTC.